This is a list of T cell receptor beta chains from one sample in a study of T cells in Graves' hyperthyroidism and ophthalmopathy. TCRdb analysed the multiplex PCR reads with MiXCR anew, one entry per CDR3 protein. Of under 300,000 distinct CDR3 sequences listed, roughly 15% are singletons. Sequenced: blood. The receptor source for this set is a woman in her forties or fifties with Graves' hyperthyroidism that later progressed to Graves' ophthalmopathy. Both conserved end residues are part of each CDR3. The D gene is left open where the match is weak. Where a row states a size, it is once, few, many or the class of an expanded clone; other rows omit it.

TRBV20-1	many	TRBJ1-1	-	CSATDPRHMNTEAFF	TGCAGTGCGACAGACCCTAGACACATGAACACTGAAGCTTTCTTT
TRBV19	-	TRBJ2-1	TRBD2	CASSTGTSDEQFF	TGTGCCAGTAGTACCGGGACTAGCGATGAGCAGTTCTTC
TRBV7-2	many	TRBJ1-1	-	CASSYGSHPPGSTEAFF	TGTGCCAGCAGCTATGGAAGTCATCCCCCGGGGAGCACTGAAGCTTTCTTT
TRBV2	few	TRBJ1-2	-	CASSPPYQTDGYTF	TGTGCCAGCAGTCCTCCTTACCAAACAGATGGCTACACCTTC
TRBV2	many	TRBJ1-5	-	CASSGGVWPVYSNQPQHF	TGTGCCAGCAGTGGGGGGGTCTGGCCTGTCTATAGCAATCAGCCCCAGCATTTT
TRBV5-8	many	TRBJ2-5	-	CASSLGMTREETQYF	TGTGCCAGCAGCTTGGGAATGACACGAGAAGAGACCCAGTACTTC
TRBV6-6	many	TRBJ1-6	-	CASSYRPNSPLHF	TGTGCCAGCAGTTACCGCCCTAATTCACCCCTCCACTTT
TRBV18	many	TRBJ2-3	-	CASSLLRAADTQYF	TGTGCCAGCTCACTCCTTAGGGCTGCCGATACGCAGTATTTT
TRBV29-1	many	TRBJ2-3	-	CSLFTAYTQYF	TGCAGCTTGTTTACCGCGTATACGCAGTATTTT
TRBV7-9	many	TRBJ2-7	TRBD1	CASSLATDRRSEQYF	TGTGCCAGCAGCTTAGCAACGGACAGGCGGAGCGAGCAGTACTTC
TRBV5-1	many	TRBJ2-1	TRBD2	CASTIAGNSYNEQFF	TGCGCCAGCACTATAGCGGGGAACTCCTACAATGAGCAGTTCTTC
TRBV19	-	TRBJ1-1	-	CASSIWSSGNTEAFF	TGTGCCAGCAGTATATGGAGCTCAGGGAACACTGAAGCTTTCTTT
TRBV20-1	many	TRBJ1-2	-	CSADTGPDPYGYTF	TGCAGTGCTGACACCGGGCCAGATCCATATGGCTACACCTTC
TRBV12-3/TRBV12-4	many	TRBJ2-4	TRBD1	CASTFGQGGNIQYF	TGTGCCAGCACCTTCGGACAGGGAGGTAACATTCAGTACTTC
TRBV3-1	-	TRBJ1-4	-	CASSQDREKLFF	TGTGCCAGCAGCCAAGACAGGGAGAAACTGTTTTTT
TRBV6-1	many	TRBJ1-1	-	CASPGTEAGEAFF	TGTGCCAGCCCCGGGACGGAGGCTGGTGAAGCTTTCTTT
TRBV9	many	TRBJ1-1	-	CASSEEMNTEAFF	TGTGCCAGCAGCGAGGAAATGAACACTGAAGCTTTCTTT
TRBV30	many	TRBJ2-5	-	CAWRTFRAADPAETQYF	TGTGCCTGGAGGACGTTCCGGGCGGCAGACCCCGCCGAGACCCAGTACTTC
TRBV20-1	-	TRBJ2-2	-	CSAPLLSGELFF	TGCAGTGCCCCCCTTCTGAGCGGGGAGCTGTTTTTT
TRBV5-1	many	TRBJ1-1	-	CASSLERGGEAFF	TGCGCCAGCAGCTTGGAAAGGGGTGGTGAAGCTTTCTTT
TRBV7-9	-	TRBJ2-3	-	CASSTTSRGDTQYF	TGTGCCAGCAGCACCACATCTAGGGGTGATACGCAGTATTTT
TRBV13	-	TRBJ1-2	-	CASSLGGGEIYGYTF	TGTGCCAGCAGCTTAGGGGGAGGGGAAATCTATGGCTACACCTTC
TRBV20-1	many	TRBJ1-6	TRBD1	CSAILQGSPLHF	TGCAGTGCAATATTACAGGGGTCACCCCTCCACTTT
TRBV6-2/TRBV6-3	many	TRBJ2-1	-	CASSLREPNEQFF	TGTGCCAGCAGTTTACGAGAGCCCAATGAGCAGTTCTTC
TRBV28	many	TRBJ1-4	-	CASSLGRASNEKLFF	TGTGCCAGCAGTTTAGGAAGAGCTTCGAATGAAAAACTGTTTTTT
TRBV3-1	-	TRBJ2-7	-	CASRPSDRPVIEQYF	TGTGCCAGCAGACCTTCTGACCGTCCCGTAATCGAGCAGTACTTC
TRBV7-9	-	TRBJ2-1	-	CASSLGSGSLMFDEQFF	TGTGCCAGCAGCTTAGGTTCGGGTAGCCTAATGTTCGATGAGCAGTTCTTC
TRBV20-1	-	TRBJ1-2	-	CSARDLTHYGYTF	TGCAGTGCTAGAGATCTAACACACTATGGCTACACCTTC
TRBV12-3/TRBV12-4	many	TRBJ1-2	-	CASSFGRSASSYGYTF	TGTGCCAGCAGTTTCGGGAGGTCGGCCTCAAGCTATGGCTACACCTTC
TRBV11-2	-	TRBJ2-2	TRBD2	CASSKFSGTNTGELFF	TGTGCCAGCAGTAAATTTAGCGGGACGAACACCGGGGAGCTGTTTTTT
TRBV20-1	many	TRBJ2-1	TRBD2	CSAGLAGGPNEQFF	TGCAGTGCTGGACTAGCGGGAGGGCCTAATGAGCAGTTCTTC
TRBV2	many	TRBJ2-5	TRBD2	CASSKKGLAGGKETQYF	TGTGCCAGCAGTAAAAAAGGACTAGCGGGAGGAAAGGAGACCCAGTACTTC
TRBV28	-	TRBJ2-1	TRBD2	CASTPGLAGFNEQFF	TGTGCCAGCACCCCAGGACTAGCGGGATTCAATGAGCAGTTCTTC
TRBV11-2	many	TRBJ1-5	-	CASSLEGGPQHF	TGTGCCAGCAGCTTAGAGGGCGGGCCCCAGCATTTT
TRBV28	many	TRBJ2-4	TRBD1	CASRTGEAKNIQYF	TGTGCCAGCAGGACAGGGGAGGCCAAAAACATTCAGTACTTC
TRBV3-1	many	TRBJ2-1	TRBD1	CASSQPGGTGDNEQFF	TGTGCCAGCAGCCAACCTGGAGGGACAGGGGACAATGAGCAGTTCTTC
TRBV10-3	few	TRBJ2-3	TRBD2	CAISASAGDRTDTQYF	TGTGCCATCAGTGCGTCAGCGGGGGACCGCACAGATACGCAGTATTTT
TRBV3-1	many	TRBJ2-7	-	CASSFLEGETYEQYF	TGTGCCAGCAGCTTCCTGGAAGGGGAAACCTACGAGCAGTACTTC
TRBV20-1	many	TRBJ2-1	TRBD2	CSATGLARNNEQFF	TGCAGTGCTACTGGACTAGCACGAAACAATGAGCAGTTCTTC
TRBV20-1	many	TRBJ2-7	-	CSVLKSDEQYF	TGCAGTGTCCTCAAATCGGACGAGCAGTACTTC
TRBV28	many	TRBJ1-1	TRBD1	CASTPFDRDTEAFF	TGTGCCAGCACCCCCTTTGACAGGGACACTGAAGCTTTCTTT
TRBV28	few	TRBJ1-4	-	CASSSPYEKLFF	TGTGCCAGCAGCTCCCCGTACGAAAAACTGTTTTTT
TRBV5-4	-	TRBJ2-5	-	CASSFPGLGGGETQYF	TGTGCCAGCAGCTTCCCAGGTTTAGGTGGAGGAGAGACCCAGTACTTC
TRBV29-1	-	TRBJ2-2	TRBD2	CSARASGSTGELFF	TGCAGCGCCCGGGCGAGCGGGAGCACCGGGGAGCTGTTTTTT
TRBV5-6	many	TRBJ1-2	-	CASSLNVYGYTF	TGTGCCAGCAGCTTGAATGTCTATGGCTACACCTTC